This entry concerns a single T cell receptor (beta chain). The target antigen is unknown. Healthy bone marrow donors made up the donors. The source of the sample is a study of cytomegalovirus exposure and HLA in healthy donors. Study at large: Early released data had around 89 million unique TCRs, all coming from HLA-typed donors.

PCR used 60 Vbeta primers and 13 Jbeta primers. Assay: immunoSEQ multiplex PCR; the TCRdb copy retains only in-frame clones and omits some. The sample has a few hundred thousand clones, approximately 78% seen once. Regarding the study as a whole: Most TCR sequences proved rare, with some public TCRs found in many donors.

The material sequenced was PBMCs. The receptor was isolated from a man aged 25-45 years in good health and CMV-seronegative.

The CDR3 bases are TGCGCCAGCAGCTTGGGGGAGGAGAATGAGCAGTTCTTC. As protein: CASSLGEENEQFF. V is TRBV5-1 and J is TRBJ2-1; TRBD2 is a possible D gene (6 bases). V lost 0 bases, J lost 7 bases, and 8 bases lay in between. Per germline, CDR1 SGHRS and CDR2 YFSETQ. The CDR3 has 13 amino acids.